This entry features one T cell receptor (beta chain) sequence. The antigen this receptor binds is unknown. No much larger clone exists at a distance of one base, and base qualities are not known. Collaborating institutions collected whole blood in K2EDTA tubes following their own protocols. For TCRbeta analysis, collaborator samples were shipped as frozen whole blood, as isolated PBMCs, or as DNA extracted from either sample type. The sample originates from a study of blood T cell repertoires in COVID-19 (TCRdb year 2020). Study-wide context: Collaborator samples came from the United States, Italy and Spain and covered acute and convalescent phases of COVID-19. The prospective study material was composed of cDNA or gDNA derived from T cells, B-cell-depleted T cells, or PBMCs. Deeply sampled blood TCRbeta repertoires from subjects exposed to, actively infected with, or recovered from COVID-19 were included in the dataset. The repertoires were released in a freely available public database meant as a resource for research on the immune response to SARS-CoV-2. The samples were drawn from the first 160 participants of the ongoing ImmuneRACE study and from more than 1,000 subjects provided by 6 global collaborators. A de-identified subject ID, COVID-19 status, age in years and sex were almost always included in the sample metadata. Where available, HLA class I and class II types were taken from metadata supplied by the sample provider and were not determined by assay-based typing.

Including the terminal cysteine and phenylalanine, the CDR3 comprises 15 residues. The sequence is cut down to CDR3 DNA, 45 bases in frame from base 1. The germline V gene (reference sequence) yields MNHEY for CDR1 and SMNVEV for CDR2. Trimming costs V 5 bases and J 3 bases, and their ends lie 16 bases apart. The investigation overall reported the following: The quantity of clinical and demographic metadata differed by source and by participant and was supplied without curation.

TCRbeta CDR3 regions were amplified from genomic DNA by means of the immunoSEQ Assay, a bias-controlled multiplex PCR. Processing in the source paper ran as follows. Within the assay, amplification of reference gene primers was used to estimate how many nucleated cells each sample contained. To quantify the absolute abundance of each unique TCRbeta CDR3 rearrangement, sequence reads were collapsed and filtered. Productive Simpson clonality was computed per sample as the square root of Simpson's diversity index over productive rearrangements. Here the immuneACCESS table is served through TCRdb, limited to in-frame sequences with V and J called. Missing clones are a known gap in these copies; in checked studies unresolved V genes cover under half, and the rest lacks a known reason. The DNA was the basis for D and trimming; V, J and clone size are from that table. The sample table holds fewer than 130,000 clones, of which approximately 68% were seen once. Around 8% of the sample lies in the top ten.

The sequencing sample was made of peripheral blood. The rearrangement combines TRBV27 with TRBJ1-1, with TRBD1 as a weak D call on 5 bases. The sequence came from a woman between 55 and 75 years old with acute or convalescent COVID-19. The DNA sequence is given as TGTGCCAGCAGTCTCCGACCGACGGGGGACACTGAAGCTTTCTTT. Translated, this gives CASSLRPTGDTEAFF.